This is a list of T cell receptor beta chains from one sample in a study of OX40 agonist ivuxolimab in advanced cancers. Profiling relied on immunoSEQ multiplex PCR, and the TCRdb table lists in-frame clones only, not all of them. The table includes fewer than 70,000 clones, about 85% detected once. The sample here was CD4+ or CD8+ T cells sorted from blood, taken in a trial of the OX40 agonist ivuxolimab. The receptors derive from an adult with an advanced solid tumor such as melanoma, head and neck, liver or kidney cancer. The CDR3 runs from the conserved cysteine through the conserved F or W. The D gene is left open where the match is weak. Where a row states a size, it is once, few, many or the class of an expanded clone; other rows omit it.

>-|TRBJ2-2|TRBV29-1|once
TGCAGCGTTGAAGGGACCTTCCCCGGGGAGCTGTTTTTT
CSVEGTFPGELFF
>TRBD1|TRBJ2-7|TRBV27|-
TGTGCCAGCAGTTTATTGGGACAGGGGAACGAGCAGTACTTC
CASSLLGQGNEQYF
>TRBD1|TRBJ1-4|TRBV5-1|-
TGCGCCAGCAGCCCCGGACAGGGGGCGAGGGGTGAAAAACTGTTTTTT
CASSPGQGARGEKLFF
>-|TRBJ1-3|TRBV5-5|-
TGTGCCAGCAGACTTGACAGGAGCTCTGGAAACACCATATATTTT
CASRLDRSSGNTIYF
>-|TRBJ1-3|TRBV6-6|-
TGTGCCAGCAGTCCACAGGCCAACTCTGGAAACACCATATATTTT
CASSPQANSGNTIYF
>-|TRBJ1-4|TRBV13|-
TGTGCCAGCAGCGCCGCCCGGTCCGAAAAACTGTTTTTT
CASSAARSEKLFF
>-|TRBJ1-1|TRBV5-4|-
TGTGCCAGCAGGACTTTAGGGAAGGAGAACACTGAAGCTTTCTTT
CASRTLGKENTEAFF
>-|TRBJ1-1|TRBV27|-
TGTGCCAGTTCCTGGCCCGGGGACACTGAAGCTTTCTTT
CASSWPGDTEAFF
>-|TRBJ2-3|TRBV20-1|-
TGCAGTGCTTCCTCAGATACGCAGTATTTT
CSASSDTQYF
>TRBD1|TRBJ1-4|TRBV6-5|-
TGTGCCAGCAGACCCAAAGTGACAGGGCAAAAACTGTTTTTT
CASRPKVTGQKLFF
>TRBD2|TRBJ2-7|TRBV5-6|-
TGTGCCAGCAGCTTGCTAGCGGGGGCCTACGAGCAGTACTTC
CASSLLAGAYEQYF
>-|TRBJ2-3|TRBV9|-
TGTGCCAGCAGCGTAGAAGACTCCCGGCGGGGCACAGATACGCAGTATTTT
CASSVEDSRRGTDTQYF
>-|TRBJ2-5|TRBV6-5|-
TGTGCCAGCAGTTACTCGAGGAACCGGGAGACCCAGTACTTC
CASSYSRNRETQYF
>-|TRBJ2-3|TRBV5-1|-
TGCGCCAGCAGCTTCGACTTGTCTACAGATACGCAGTATTTT
CASSFDLSTDTQYF
>-|TRBJ1-2|TRBV5-5|-
TGTGCCAGCAGCCCCAGGGTCGATGGCAGGACTAACTATGGCTACACCTTC
CASSPRVDGRTNYGYTF
>-|TRBJ1-2|TRBV19|-
TGTGCCAGTAGTGGTACTAGCAGGGGCCTTAACTATGGCTACACCTTC
CASSGTSRGLNYGYTF
>-|TRBJ2-2|TRBV7-3|-
TGTGCCAGCAGCCTGTCGAACACCGGGGAGCTGTTTTTT
CASSLSNTGELFF
>TRBD1|TRBJ1-6|TRBV18|-
TGTGCCAGCTCGTTGGGACAGGTATCTAATTCACCCCTCCACTTT
CASSLGQVSNSPLHF
>TRBD2|TRBJ2-1|TRBV9|-
TGTGCCAGCAGCGTATTAGCGGGAGACAATGAGCAGTTCTTC
CASSVLAGDNEQFF
>-|TRBJ2-7|TRBV7-3|-
TGTGCCAGCAGCTTAGAGCCCTACGAGCAGTACTTC
CASSLEPYEQYF
>TRBD1|TRBJ1-2|TRBV6-5|-
TGTGCCAGCAGGAGGACAGGACGGGGCTACACCTTC
CASRRTGRGYTF
>-|TRBJ2-2|TRBV7-2|-
TGTGCCAGCAGTAAACGAGCACGCGACAATCCCGGGGAGCTGTTTTTT
CASSKRARDNPGELFF
>-|TRBJ2-1|TRBV14|-
TGTGCCAGCAGCCAAGATCGGGTCCGTAGCAATGAGCAGTTCTTC
CASSQDRVRSNEQFF
>TRBD2|TRBJ2-7|TRBV4-1|-
TGCGCCAGCAGCCAACAAATAACCGGGACTAGCGACTACGAGCAGTACTTC
CASSQQITGTSDYEQYF
>TRBD1|TRBJ2-7|TRBV28|-
TGTGCCAGCAGTTCTCAGGGGGTCGAGCAGTACTTC
CASSSQGVEQYF